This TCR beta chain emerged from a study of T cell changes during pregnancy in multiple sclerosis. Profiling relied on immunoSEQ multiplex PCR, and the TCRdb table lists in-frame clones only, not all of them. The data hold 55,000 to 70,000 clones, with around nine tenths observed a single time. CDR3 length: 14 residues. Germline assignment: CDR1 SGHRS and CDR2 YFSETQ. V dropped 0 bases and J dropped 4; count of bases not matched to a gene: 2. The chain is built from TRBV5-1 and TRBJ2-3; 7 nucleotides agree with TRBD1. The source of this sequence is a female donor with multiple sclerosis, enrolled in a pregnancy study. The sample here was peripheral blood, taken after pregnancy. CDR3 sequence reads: CASSLGQGADTQYF. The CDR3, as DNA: TGCGCCAGCAGCTTGGGGCAGGGGGCAGATACGCAGTATTTT.